The present T cell receptor (beta chain) was sequenced within a study of graft-versus-host responses after intestinal transplantation. Study-level information: Recipients got multivisceral, liver-intestinal, or isolated intestinal transplants. All recipients were given anti-thymocyte globulin induction, and tacrolimus and steroids were then administered for three to four years.

The method was immunoSEQ multiplex PCR; TCRdb's version includes in-frame clones alone and lacks a portion of them. The sample has about 29,000 clones; 90% to 95% are singletons. This CDR3 contains 16 residues. The V gene's germline CDR1 is SGHTA and CDR2 FQGNSA. V was cut by 2 bases and J by 4 bases, with 17 bases left in between. About this clone itself: Antigen: not known.

Whole-study findings and limits: Individuals who had graft-donor T cell macrochimerism had allografts that showed high graft-versus-host to host-versus-graft clonal ratios.

V is TRBV7-2 and J is TRBJ1-1; unclear D gene. The sequence derives from a human patient who received an intestinal transplant, so some T cells may come from the graft donor. This specimen was PBMCs, taken 66 days after intestinal transplant. CDR3 DNA: TGTGCCAGCAGCTTATCCGCGGCAGAGGAGTTCACTGAAGCTTTCTTT. It codes for CASSLSAAEEFTEAFF.